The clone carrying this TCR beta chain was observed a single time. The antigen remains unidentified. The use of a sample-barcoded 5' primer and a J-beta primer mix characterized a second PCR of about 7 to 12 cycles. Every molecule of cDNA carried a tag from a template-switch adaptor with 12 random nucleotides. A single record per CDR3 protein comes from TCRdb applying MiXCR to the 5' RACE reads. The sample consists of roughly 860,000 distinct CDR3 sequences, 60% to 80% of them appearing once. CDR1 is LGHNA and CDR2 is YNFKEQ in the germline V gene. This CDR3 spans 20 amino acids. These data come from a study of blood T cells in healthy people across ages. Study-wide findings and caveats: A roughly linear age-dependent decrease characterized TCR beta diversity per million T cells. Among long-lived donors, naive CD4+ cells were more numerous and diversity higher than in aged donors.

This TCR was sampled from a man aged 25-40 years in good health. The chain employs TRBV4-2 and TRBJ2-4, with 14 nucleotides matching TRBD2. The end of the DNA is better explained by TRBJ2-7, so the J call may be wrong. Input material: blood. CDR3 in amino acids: CASSQHEGLAGGLGNYEQYF. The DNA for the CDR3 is TGTGCCAGCAGCCAACATGAAGGACTAGCGGGGGGTTTGGGCAACTACGAGCAGTACTTC.